This T cell receptor beta chain was identified during a study of T cells in Graves' hyperthyroidism and ophthalmopathy. Notes on the study in general: Most clonotypes expanded in thyroid above 0.001 were likewise present in blood.

This clonotype appeared a few times. The antigen is not known. RNA transcripts provided the source from which TCR beta CDR3 regions were amplified. The TCR CDR3 first-round RT-PCR relied on the HTBI primer set. One entry per CDR3 protein results from TCRdb running MiXCR on the multiplex PCR reads. The profile covers approximately 570,000 distinct CDR3 sequences, with roughly 21% appearing a single time and about half taken by the ten largest. Trimming removed 4 bases from V and 8 bases from J; junction bases left unmatched: 5. Germline V gene sequence: CDR1 SGHRS, CDR2 YFSETQ. This CDR3 has 13 residues.

This TCR came from a man aged 35 to 55 with Graves' ophthalmopathy. The sequencing input was blood. This rearrangement joins TRBV5-1 to TRBJ2-1, with 8 bases matching TRBD2. The CDR3 reads CASSPPGGDEQFF. Here the CDR3 DNA reads TGCGCCAGCAGCCCCCCGGGAGGGGATGAGCAGTTCTTC.